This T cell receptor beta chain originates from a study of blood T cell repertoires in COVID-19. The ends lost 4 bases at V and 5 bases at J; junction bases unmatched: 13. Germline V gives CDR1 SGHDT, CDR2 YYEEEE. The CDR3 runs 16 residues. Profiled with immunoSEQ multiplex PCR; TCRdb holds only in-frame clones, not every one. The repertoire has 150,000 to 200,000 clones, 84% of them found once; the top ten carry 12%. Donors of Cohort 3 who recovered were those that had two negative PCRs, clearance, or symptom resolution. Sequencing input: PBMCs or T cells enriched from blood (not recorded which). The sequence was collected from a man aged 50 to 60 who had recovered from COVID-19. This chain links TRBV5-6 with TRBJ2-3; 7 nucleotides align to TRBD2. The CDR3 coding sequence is TGTGCCAGCAGCACCGCTAGCGGAATAGGGAAAGATACGCAGTATTTT. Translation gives CASSTASGIGKDTQYF.